The rows below give T cell receptor beta chains drawn from one sample of a study of beta chain features in type 1 diabetes. TCRdb's copy holds only in-frame clones and misses some; the assay was immunoSEQ multiplex PCR. Of 200,000 to 250,000 clones in the sample, roughly 9.6% were seen once. The source material was naive CD4+ T cells from blood. These receptors were obtained from a young woman in good health. Each CDR3 is given with its conserved first and last residue. D genes are given only for firm matches. Size is stated for part of the rows, as once, few or many counts, or as a class when the clone is expanded.

d_gene	v_gene	len	abundance	j_gene	CDR3aa	CDR3nt
.	TRBV5-6	14	few	TRBJ1-5	CASSFGRNNQPQHF	TGTGCCAGCAGTTTTGGCCGTAACAATCAGCCCCAGCATTTT
TRBD2	TRBV6-5	16	.	TRBJ2-1	CASSYSIAGAYNEQFF	TGTGCCAGCAGTTACTCGATAGCGGGAGCTTACAATGAGCAGTTCTTC
TRBD2	TRBV7-9	15	few	TRBJ2-1	CASSLRLAGDNEQFF	TGTGCCAGCAGCTTACGACTAGCGGGGGACAATGAGCAGTTCTTC
TRBD1	TRBV9	13	few	TRBJ2-3	CASSLDRGDTQYF	TGTGCCAGCAGCCTCGACAGGGGCGATACGCAGTATTTT
.	TRBV2	15	few	TRBJ2-2	CASSYSGGGTGELFF	TGTGCCAGCAGTTATTCAGGGGGAGGCACCGGGGAGCTGTTTTTT
.	TRBV5-1	17	few	TRBJ2-6	CASSGGSGFTGANVLTF	TGCGCCAGCAGCGGGGGCTCAGGGTTCACTGGGGCCAACGTCCTGACTTTC
.	TRBV7-9	16	.	TRBJ1-2	CASSLIQGITVYGYTF	TGTGCCAGCAGCTTGATCCAGGGGATCACCGTCTATGGCTACACCTTC
.	TRBV7-2	15	.	TRBJ1-1	CASSLAVGVRTEAFF	TGTGCCAGCAGCTTAGCGGTGGGAGTGAGGACTGAAGCTTTCTTT
TRBD1	TRBV5-4	15	few	TRBJ1-1	CASSSPGTGNTEAFF	TGTGCCAGCAGCTCACCCGGGACAGGGAACACTGAAGCTTTCTTT
TRBD1	TRBV2	14	few	TRBJ1-3	CASSETDRFTSIYF	TGTGCCAGCAGTGAAACGGACAGGTTTACGTCCATATATTTT
TRBD2	TRBV11-3	14	.	TRBJ2-1	CASSPGGSDDEQFF	TGTGCCAGCAGTCCGGGCGGGAGTGACGATGAGCAGTTCTTC
.	TRBV4-1	16	few	TRBJ1-2	CASSQTPGQTNYGYTF	TGCGCCAGCAGCCAGACCCCGGGACAAACTAACTATGGCTACACCTTC
.	TRBV15	17	.	TRBJ1-5	CATSRDWKGSGNQPQHF	TGTGCCACCAGCAGAGATTGGAAGGGGTCGGGCAATCAGCCCCAGCATTTT
.	TRBV19	14	few	TRBJ2-5	CASSPAGREKTQYF	TGTGCCAGTAGCCCCGCGGGTCGAGAGAAGACCCAGTACTTC
TRBD1	TRBV6-5	13	few	TRBJ1-2	CASSGGTGGGYTF	TGTGCCAGCAGTGGCGGGACAGGGGGCGGCTACACCTTC
TRBD1	TRBV5-1	13	.	TRBJ1-2	CASSTDRGGGYTF	TGCGCCAGCAGCACGGACAGGGGTGGTGGCTACACCTTC
.	TRBV6-6	13	few	TRBJ2-5	CASRSGGGETQYF	TGTGCCAGCAGGTCCGGGGGAGGAGAGACCCAGTACTTC
TRBD1	TRBV4-1	15	many	TRBJ1-2	CASSQGGQALNGYTF	TGCGCCAGCAGCCAAGGGGGACAGGCGCTCAATGGCTACACCTTC
.	TRBV5-1	15	few	TRBJ2-7	CASSPGTSRSYEQYF	TGCGCCAGCAGCCCCGGGACATCTAGATCCTACGAGCAGTACTTC
.	TRBV11-2	14	few	TRBJ2-3	CASSSRYPHQAQYF	TGTGCCAGCAGCTCCCGCTACCCCCATCAGGCGCAGTATTTT
.	TRBV19	12	few	TRBJ2-3	CASSIPQGSQYF	TGTGCCAGTAGTATCCCTCAGGGTTCGCAGTATTTT
.	TRBV5-4	14	.	TRBJ2-5	CASRSHSQGETQYF	TGTGCCAGCAGGTCTCACAGCCAGGGGGAGACCCAGTACTTC
TRBD2	TRBV6-5	16	few	TRBJ2-3	CASSYSGTRGTDTQYF	TGTGCCAGCAGTTACTCCGGGACTAGGGGTACAGATACGCAGTATTTT
TRBD1	TRBV7-3	13	few	TRBJ1-1	CASSRDRNTEAFF	TGTGCCAGCAGCCGGGACAGGAACACTGAAGCTTTCTTT
TRBD1	TRBV5-4	15	.	TRBJ1-2	CASSLSGTGNYGYTF	TGTGCCAGCAGCTTAAGTGGGACAGGGAACTATGGCTACACCTTC
.	TRBV5-6	14	.	TRBJ2-1	CASSPEPGLNEQFF	TGTGCCAGCAGCCCCGAGCCCGGTCTCAATGAGCAGTTCTTC
.	TRBV6-1	13	.	TRBJ2-1	CAVQRTAYNEQFF	TGTGCCGTTCAGAGGACAGCCTACAATGAGCAGTTCTTC
.	TRBV10-2	15	.	TRBJ1-5	CASRGIGVVNQPQHF	TGCGCCAGCAGGGGAATAGGGGTCGTTAATCAGCCCCAGCATTTT
.	TRBV9	16	few	TRBJ2-1	CASSEGLRDIGNEQFF	TGTGCCAGCAGCGAGGGGCTCCGGGACATTGGGAATGAGCAGTTCTTC
.	TRBV6-5	13	few	TRBJ1-1	CASSFTENTEAFF	TGTGCCAGCAGTTTTACAGAGAACACTGAAGCTTTCTTT
.	TRBV19	15	.	TRBJ2-7	CASSTQGSGSYEQYF	TGTGCCAGTAGTACCCAGGGTTCTGGCTCCTACGAGCAGTACTTC
.	TRBV15	15	.	TRBJ2-5	CATSRDNRDYGTQYF	TGTGCCACCAGCAGAGATAACAGGGACTACGGCACCCAGTACTTC
TRBD1	TRBV7-2	16	.	TRBJ1-2	CASSLAVGTGADGYTF	TGTGCCAGCAGCTTAGCAGTTGGGACAGGGGCTGATGGCTACACCTTC
.	TRBV20-1	11	.	TRBJ2-1	CSAPRGAGQFF	TGCAGTGCTCCCCGCGGGGCAGGGCAGTTCTTC
.	TRBV7-9	12	many	TRBJ2-5	CASSYRRETQYF	TGTGCCAGCAGCTACAGGAGAGAGACCCAGTACTTC
.	TRBV30	16	few	TRBJ2-4	CAWSVLRLGGKNIQYF	TGTGCCTGGAGTGTTCTCAGGCTGGGGGGCAAAAACATTCAGTACTTC
.	TRBV6-5	16	few	TRBJ1-1	CASSYHRVGLGTEAFF	TGTGCCAGCAGTTACCATAGAGTGGGCCTTGGGACTGAAGCTTTCTTT